This T cell receptor (beta chain) came from a study of T cells after yellow fever vaccination. TCRdb re-called the 5' RACE reads with MiXCR, one entry per CDR3 protein. The repertoire consists of a few hundred thousand distinct CDR3 sequences, with approximately 19% occurring once and the leading ten covering around 17%. The CDR3 sequence is 19 residues long. The ends were cut back, 2 bases at V and 7 bases at J, with 28 bases in the middle. In germline, CDR1 is SNHLY, CDR2 FYNNEI. This TCR was sampled from a man aged 18 to 35 who received the YFV17D yellow fever vaccine. The gene calls are TRBV2 and TRBJ2-3, with D perhaps being TRBD1 or TRBD2 (6 bases each). The sample here was PBMCs, taken before the yellow fever booster vaccination. DNA of the CDR3: TGTGCCAGCAGTGAAAGGGGGGACTGGGGGAAGGACCTCAGGAATACGCAGTATTTT. It specifies CASSERGDWGKDLRNTQYF.